A single sample gave rise to the 13 T cell receptor beta chains below, sequenced in a study of technical replicates of blood from a handful of donors. Clones were read by immunoSEQ multiplex PCR, and TCRdb kept only the in-frame ones, dropping some. The repertoire holds tens of thousands of clones, with 85% to 95% as singletons. The sample consisted of PBMCs. The receptor source for this set is a human donor in good health. Some clones in this sample may be carry-over from other donors' samples.

This rearrangement joins TRBV15 to TRBJ2-1; D uncertain. CDR1 and CDR2 from the germline V gene are LNHNV and YYDKDF (reference sequence). The CDR3 extends over 13 amino acids. V was clipped by 3 bases and J by 9 bases, with 12 bases between them. This chain's CDR3 is CATSREPDGEQFF. The CDR3 region has the DNA TGTGCCACCAGCAGGGAGCCCGACGGTGAGCAGTTCTTC.

DNA for the CDR3: TGTGCCAGCAGCACGGGGACTAGCAGTAATGAGCAGTTCTTC. Protein: CASSTGTSSNEQFF. The J gene is TRBJ2-1, the V gene TRBV7-6, with 9 bases that match TRBD2. The germline V gene has CDR1 SGHVS and CDR2 FNYEAQ. V lost 5 bases and J lost 7; bases outside the gene matches: 6. CDR3 length: 14 residues. Supplemented by reference TRBV7-6 and TRBJ2-1, the full variable domain reads GAGVSQSPRYKVTKRGQDVALRCDPISGHVSLYWYRQALGQGPEFLTYFNYEAQQDKSGLPNDRFSAERPEGSISTLTIQRTEQRDSAMYRCASSTGTSSNEQFFGPGTRLTVL.

The chain joins TRBV9 to TRBJ1-1, with TRBD1 matching over 9 bases. CDR1 SGDLS and CDR2 YYNGEE come from the germline V gene. V shed 2 bases and J 5 bases; nucleotides not matched to a gene: 10. The CDR3 runs 16 residues. For the CDR3, the DNA is TGTGCCAGCAGCGTGGGACAGGGCCTGCTAGGGACTGAAGCTTTCTTT. This sequence encodes CASSVGQGLLGTEAFF.

The V gene is TRBV28, the J gene TRBJ1-4; possibly TRBD1 for D (5 bases). V lost 8 bases and J 3 bases, leaving 13 bases between the germline ends. CDR3 size: 14 residues. Germline V lookup: CDR1 MDHEN, CDR2 SYDVKM. In DNA, the CDR3 is TGTGCCAGCCTCAACGGGGGGGCTAATGAAAAACTGTTTTTT. Encoded protein: CASLNGGANEKLFF.

This chain links TRBV7-9 with TRBJ2-1; 9 bases align to TRBD2. V dropped 5 bases and J dropped 9; count of bases not matched to a gene: 11. In germline, CDR1 is SEHNR, CDR2 FQNEAQ (reference sequence). This CDR3 spans 15 amino acids. CDR3 nucleotides: TGTGCCAGCAGCCCCTCCTTAGCGGGAGCGTCTGAGCAGTTCTTC. This translates into CASSPSLAGASEQFF.

The V gene is TRBV11-2, the J gene TRBJ1-2, with 7 bases lining up with TRBD1. The V segment lost 1 base and the J segment 0 bases; nucleotides outside the gene matches: 2. The CDR3 spans 15 residues. Germline V lookup: CDR1 SGHAT, CDR2 FQNNGV. In nucleotides, the CDR3 is TGTGCCAGCAGCTTAGCTGGGACAGCTAACTATGGCTACACCTTC. Its protein is CASSLAGTANYGYTF.

The gene calls are TRBV7-2 and TRBJ2-7, with D possibly TRBD2 on 5 matching bases. The germline V and J ends were trimmed by 8 bases and 7 bases, with 24 bases remaining between them. The CDR3 totals 15 residues. The V gene's germline CDR1 is SGHTA and CDR2 FQGNSA. The CDR3 loop reads CASQPSRDQVSEQYF. The DNA for the CDR3 is TGTGCCAGCCAACCTTCCCGGGATCAAGTTTCTGAGCAGTACTTC.

The rearrangement uses TRBV2 and TRBJ2-3; 11 nucleotides align to TRBD1. There are 15 residues in the CDR3. The germline V gene encodes CDR1 SNHLY and CDR2 FYNNEI. V shed 7 bases, J shed 4 bases, and the junction held 7 bases outside the gene matches. The chain's CDR3 is CASMGTGGGADTQYF. In DNA form, the CDR3 reads TGTGCCAGCATGGGGACAGGGGGTGGGGCAGATACGCAGTATTTT. Using reference TRBV2 and TRBJ2-3 for the parts outside the CDR3, the full variable domain is EPEVTQTPSHQVTQMGQEVILRCVPISNHLYFYWYRQILGQKVEFLVSFYNNEISEKSEIFDDQFSVERPDGSNFTLKIRSTKLEDSAMYFCASMGTGGGADTQYFGPGTRLTVL.

The V and J genes are TRBV10-2 and TRBJ1-3; D uncertain. The V gene's germline CDR1 is WSHSY and CDR2 SAAADI. The CDR3 covers 13 residues. Deletions cut 3 bases from V and 2 bases from J, with 5 bases between. The CDR3 region has the DNA TGCGCCAGCAGTGAAGGAGCTGGAAACACCATATATTTT. It codes for CASSEGAGNTIYF.

This rearrangement joins TRBV7-2 to TRBJ2-7, with 12 nucleotides matching TRBD2. The CDR3 runs 17 residues. Looked up from germline, CDR1 is SGHTA and CDR2 is FQGNSA. V was clipped by 5 bases and J by 6 bases; unmatched bases: 14. CDR3 coding DNA: TGTGCCAGCAGCCCACGAGCGAATCTAGCGGGAGGGCTCGAGCAGTACTTC. This sequence encodes CASSPRANLAGGLEQYF.

This clone came up once. CDR3 in DNA: TGTGCCAGCAGTCCCCTTGGACTAGCGACCAGCACAGATACGCAGTATTTT. Amino acid sequence: CASSPLGLATSTDTQYF. The chain employs TRBV28 and TRBJ2-3; 9 nucleotides line up with TRBD2. The germline V gene has CDR1 MDHEN and CDR2 SYDVKM. The CDR3 totals 17 residues. V gave up 5 bases and J gave up 0 bases; unmatched junction bases: 9. Variable domain in full (rest from reference TRBV28 and TRBJ2-3): DVKVTQSSRYLVKRTGEKVFLECVQDMDHENMFWYRQDPGLGLRLIYFSYDVKMKEKGDIPEGYSVSREKKERFSLILESASTNQTSMYLCASSPLGLATSTDTQYFGPGTRLTVL.

Only one count was recorded for this clone. The gene calls are TRBV9 and TRBJ1-1; D is unresolved. V shed 3 bases and J shed 2 bases, with 5 bases lying between them. This CDR3 spans 12 amino acids. Germline-derived CDR1 and CDR2 are SGDLS and YYNGEE. CDR3 region: CASSGHNTEAFF. CDR3 DNA sequence: TGTGCCAGCAGCGGGCATAACACTGAAGCTTTCTTT.

The J gene is TRBJ1-5, the V gene TRBV7-7; D gene uncertain. Germline assignment: CDR1 SSHAT and CDR2 FNYEAQ (reference sequence). V was cut by 1 base and J by 6 bases, with 10 bases left in between. The CDR3 covers 14 residues. The chain's CDR3 is CASSLDGVIQPQHF. CDR3 in DNA: TGTGCCAGCAGCTTAGACGGGGTAATTCAGCCCCAGCATTTT.